The rows below give T cell receptor beta chains drawn from one sample of a study of OX40 agonist ivuxolimab in advanced cancers. The repertoire was sequenced with immunoSEQ multiplex PCR; TCRdb's copy has only in-frame clones and lacks some. Of about 76,000 clones in the sample, approximately 83% were seen once. Source: CD4+ or CD8+ T cells sorted from blood, taken in a trial of the OX40 agonist ivuxolimab. The source is an adult with an advanced solid tumor such as melanoma, head and neck, liver or kidney cancer. The conserved cysteine and the conserved F or W are not part of the CDR3 here.

V,CDR3
TRBV18,ASSPSGGASTTGELF
TRBV6-5,ASKRQGVNIQY
TRBV5-1,ASSLGTGIQYEQY
TRBV4-2,ASSFSRSSYNEQF
TRBV9,ASSVGRLDNTIY
TRBV19,ASTSTGDYNEQF
TRBV11-1,ASSGGRTGGGEKLF
TRBV4-3,ASSPGQSSYNEQF
TRBV7-3,ASSPRALGGNTQY
TRBV7-2,ASSLRLINQPQH
TRBV5-4,ASSLAVAGGFYEQY
TRBV5-1,ASSTDGAVNYGYT
TRBV12-5,ASGIQGAIYGYT
TRBV9,ASSVEGSQNIQY
TRBV12-5,ASGLGTAYTGELF
TRBV7-2,ASSLMGTVMNTEAF
TRBV5-6,ASSRSSGREQY
TRBV7-3,ASSSSTALFGGYT
TRBV7-3,ASSRGPGGTEAF
TRBV11-2,ASSLDSLGDRGGYT
TRBV6-5,ASRSGGADGYT
TRBV19,ASSIDGGLRYGYT
TRBV10-3,AITTSGSESYNEQF
TRBV11-3,ASSLTSSTDTQY
TRBV5-6,ASNQRPSYNEQF
TRBV19,ANSKFSRPEKNYGYT
TRBV19,ASSIRDREPHEQY
TRBV7-2,ASSGQTRSAGNTIY
TRBV19,ASNKKGGGNQPQH
TRBV11-3,ASELAYNEQF
TRBV7-8,ASTPRGLAGSGEQF
TRBV5-1,ASSLDGGEHEQY
TRBV7-2,ASSPGLAGGEQY
TRBV30,AWSVPRDTYEAF
TRBV9,ASSPYTGGNTEAF
TRBV2,ASSGLGWADTQY
TRBV11-3,ASSLEFWGSGELF
TRBV5-6,ASSLGSYTEAF
TRBV19,ASSNRGYEKLF
TRBV6-5,ASSRTENYGYT
TRBV6-6,ASALVGTGGYGYT
TRBV9,ASSVRTGVANEQF
TRBV11-3,ASSPQTSLNYEQY
TRBV19,ASSSFGGARDNEQF
TRBV6-5,ASKNQGENTIY
TRBV9,ASSKRGGAGMTMEQF
TRBV6-5,ASSSDTYGYT
TRBV7-2,ASTPGQSSYEQY
TRBV18,ASSLRVHTDTQY
TRBV5-8,ASSGRLAGAPNIQY
TRBV7-2,ASSSRGLDRYEQY
TRBV5-5,ASNGRGQTDTQY
TRBV10-3,AIKGENQPQH
TRBV19,ASSTNRVRNQETQY
TRBV28,ASSLGLGASYEQY
TRBV27,ASSLPQGQGYNEQF
TRBV27,ASSGETGQPQH
TRBV14,ASSRGLNTEAF
TRBV5-8,ASSLGWTVDNSPLH
TRBV4-3,ASSQGHVGRAGALGDEQY